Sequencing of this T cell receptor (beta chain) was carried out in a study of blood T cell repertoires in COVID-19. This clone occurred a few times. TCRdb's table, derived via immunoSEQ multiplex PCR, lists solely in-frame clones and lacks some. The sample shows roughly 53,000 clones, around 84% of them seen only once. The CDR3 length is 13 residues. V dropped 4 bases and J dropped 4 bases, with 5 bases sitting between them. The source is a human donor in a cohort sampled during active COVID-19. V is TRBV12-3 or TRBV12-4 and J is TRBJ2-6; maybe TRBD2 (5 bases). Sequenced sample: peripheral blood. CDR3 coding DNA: TGTGCCAGCAGTTCGGGAGGGGCCAACGTCCTGACTTTC. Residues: CASSSGGANVLTF.